The 20 T cell receptor beta chains below come from one sample, sequenced in a study of beta chain features in type 1 diabetes. Expressed TCRB transcripts were sequenced because the isolated RNA had all been reverse transcribed beforehand. TCRdb's copy holds only in-frame clones and misses some; the assay was immunoSEQ multiplex PCR. The sample has some 44,000 clones; about 51% are singletons. Sequencing was done on a sample of Tregs from blood. The receptors were sampled from a woman aged 18-35 years in good health.

The V call is TRBV15, the J call TRBJ2-1, with TRBD1 matching over 10 bases. Germline-derived CDR1 and CDR2 are LNHNV and YYDKDF (reference sequence). With V trimmed by 4 bases and J by 12 bases, 9 bases remained unmatched. This CDR3 comprises 14 residues. For the CDR3, the DNA is TGTGCCACCAGCACAGACAGGGGGCGCTTAGCGCAGTTCTTC. Translating gives CATSTDRGRLAQFF. Drawing the rest from reference TRBV15 and TRBJ2-1, the complete variable domain is DAMVIQNPRYQVTQFGKPVTLSCSQTLNHNVMYWYQQKSSQAPKLLFHYYDKDFNNEADTPDNFQSRRPNTSFCFLDIRSPGLGDTAMYLCATSTDRGRLAQFFGPGTRLTVL.

The chain employs TRBV6-5 and TRBJ2-1; TRBD1 matches at 9 bases. The germline CDR1 and CDR2 sequences are MNHEY and SVGAGI. Germline trimming cut 4 bases from V and 7 bases from J; bases unmatched to any gene: 11. This CDR3 is 16 amino acids long. The CDR3 reads CASSLLPGQGRNEQFF. The DNA of the CDR3 is TGTGCCAGCAGTTTATTGCCGGGACAGGGACGTAATGAGCAGTTCTTC.

This clone was detected only a few times. The chain joins TRBV2 to TRBJ2-1; D gene ambiguous. Trimming pared 4 bases from V and 8 bases from J, leaving 12 bases between. The CDR3 sequence is 13 residues long. The germline V gene encodes CDR1 SNHLY and CDR2 FYNNEI. The chain's CDR3 is CASSGPGPDEQFF. CDR3 coding DNA: TGTGCCAGCAGTGGCCCTGGGCCCGATGAGCAGTTCTTC. The whole variable domain, filled in from reference TRBV2 and TRBJ2-1, reads EPEVTQTPSHQVTQMGQEVILRCVPISNHLYFYWYRQILGQKVEFLVSFYNNEISEKSEIFDDQFSVERPDGSNFTLKIRSTKLEDSAMYFCASSGPGPDEQFFGPGTRLTVL.

The chain carries TRBV30 and TRBJ1-5; TRBD1 matches at 7 bases. The CDR3 totals 17 residues. Germline V gene sequence: CDR1 GTSNPN, CDR2 SVGIG (reference sequence). V was pared by 3 bases and J by 3 bases, with 14 bases of the junction left unmatched. The CDR3: CAWRSRTGVEDNQPQHF. CDR3 coding DNA: TGTGCCTGGAGGAGCAGAACAGGGGTGGAGGACAATCAGCCCCAGCATTTT.

This chain connects TRBV5-1 to TRBJ2-5; TRBD2 is a possible D gene (5 bases). The CDR3 contains 14 residues. The V end was cut by 5 bases, the J end by 5 bases, with 16 bases between. CDR1 SGHRS and CDR2 YFSETQ come from the germline V gene. CDR3 DNA: TGCGCCAGCAGGGTTAGCGCCATTGCGGAGACCCAGTACTTC. This translates into CASRVSAIAETQYF.

The chain is built from TRBV7-8 and TRBJ1-1; D unresolved. Per germline, CDR1 SGHVS and CDR2 FQNEAQ. The CDR3 contains 14 residues. The V and J ends lost 2 bases and 0 bases respectively, with 7 bases between them. In DNA, the CDR3 is TGTGCCAGCAGCTTACAATCATTGAACACTGAAGCTTTCTTT. Translated: CASSLQSLNTEAFF.

V gene TRBV28 combines with J gene TRBJ2-7, with a weak D call TRBD1 (6 bases). This CDR3 region has 13 residues. Per the germline V gene, CDR1 is MDHEN and CDR2 is SYDVKM. The germline V and J ends were trimmed by 6 bases and 7 bases, with 16 bases remaining between them. CDR3 coding DNA: TGTGCCAGCAGACGTGGTGGCCAGGGGGAGCAGTACTTC. The encoded protein is CASRRGGQGEQYF.

This clone was seen only once. The chain employs TRBV11-3 and TRBJ2-7; D is possibly TRBD1 (5 bases). CDR1 and CDR2 from the germline V gene are SGHNT and YENEEA. Between the trimmed V and J ends, which lost 5 bases and 1 base, there was a span of 12 bases. This CDR3 comprises 14 residues. CDR3 region: CASSRTSLSYEQYF. As DNA, the CDR3 is TGTGCCAGCAGCAGGACATCCCTTTCCTACGAGCAGTACTTC.

Concerning this clone: One junction end disagrees with the germline gene, perhaps due to a read error. V gene TRBV6-5 combines with J gene TRBJ1-3; D perhaps matches TRBD1 (5 bases). Looked up from germline, CDR1 is MNHEY and CDR2 is SVGAGI. The CDR3 loop spans 15 amino acids. This chain's CDR3 is CASSYSKTAGNTIYF. The CDR3, as DNA: TGTGCCAGCAGCTACTCAAAGACAGCCGGAAACACCATATATTTT.

V and J are TRBV2 and TRBJ1-2; TRBD1 might be the D (5 bases). This CDR3 spans 15 amino acids. V was pared by 6 bases and J by 1 base, with 15 bases between. The germline V gene encodes CDR1 SNHLY and CDR2 FYNNEI. The CDR3 sequence is CASRRAGGVNYGYTF. The CDR3 coding sequence is TGTGCCAGCAGGAGGGCCGGGGGTGTTAACTATGGCTACACCTTC.

The chain recombines TRBV5-1 with TRBJ2-5; 8 nucleotides agree with TRBD1. Near its end, the DNA agrees better with TRBJ2-7, so the J call may be wrong. The CDR3 spans 15 residues. Germline V gene data show CDR1 as SGHRS and CDR2 as YFSETQ. This CDR3 reads CASSGSGTGSYEQYF. CDR3 in DNA: TGCGCCAGCAGCGGATCCGGGACAGGATCCTACGAGCAGTACTTC.

This chain uses TRBV7-9 with TRBJ2-3; 11 bases agree with TRBD2. Unmatched junction bases numbered 7, after V lost 8 bases and J lost 3 bases. Per germline, CDR1 SEHNR and CDR2 FQNEAQ (reference sequence). The CDR3 contains 15 residues. The DNA of the CDR3 is TGTGCCAGCGGTAGACTAGCGGGATTGACAGATACGCAGTATTTT. This encodes CASGRLAGLTDTQYF. Full variable domain (outside the CDR3, taken from reference TRBV7-9 and TRBJ2-3): DTGVSQNPRHKITKRGQNVTFRCDPISEHNRLYWYRQTLGQGPEFLTYFQNEAQLEKSRLLSDRFSAERPKGSFSTLEIQRTEQGDSAMYLCASGRLAGLTDTQYFGPGTRLTVL.

This sequence joins TRBV18 and TRBJ2-1; 8 nucleotides agree with TRBD2. Looked up from germline, CDR1 is KGHSH and CDR2 is LQKENI. The CDR3 runs 14 residues. V lost 5 bases and J lost 4; bases outside the gene matches: 4. The CDR3 here is CASSGSGSYNEQFF. The CDR3 DNA follows: TGTGCCAGCTCAGGGAGCGGGAGTTACAATGAGCAGTTCTTC. The full variable domain, in which reference TRBV18 and TRBJ2-1 provide the parts outside the CDR3, is NAGVMQNPRHLVRRRGQEARLRCSPMKGHSHVYWYRQLPEEGLKFMVYLQKENIIDESGMPKERFSAEFPKEGPSILRIQQVVRGDSAAYFCASSGSGSYNEQFFGPGTRLTVL.

For this clone: Different DNA sequences within this sample yield the same CDR3. The chain combines TRBV6-6 with TRBJ2-2; weak D call: TRBD2 (6 bases). The CDR3 totals 15 residues. Germline V gene lookup returns CDR1 MNHNY and CDR2 SVGAGI (reference sequence). V was shortened by 6 bases and J by 5 bases, with 16 bases between the two germline ends. DNA of the CDR3: TGTGCCAGCAGGGTGGGAGGAGCCGGAACCGGGGAGCTGTTTTTT. Translating gives CASRVGGAGTGELFF.

The J gene is TRBJ2-7, the V gene TRBV5-1; perhaps TRBD1 as D (5 bases). The CDR3 runs 12 residues. Germline V gives CDR1 SGHRS, CDR2 YFSETQ. Trimming shortened V by 4 bases and J by 2 bases, and 7 bases separated the two germline ends. CDR3 sequence: CASSDSPYEQYF. In DNA, the CDR3 is TGCGCCAGCAGCGACAGCCCCTACGAGCAGTACTTC.

This chain connects TRBV7-9 to TRBJ1-5, with D maybe TRBD1 (5 bases). V was clipped by 0 bases and J by 3 bases, with 9 bases between them. CDR3 length: 15 residues. The germline V gene has CDR1 SEHNR and CDR2 FQNEAQ (reference sequence). The CDR3 nucleotides read TGTGCCAGCAGCTTAGCGGGGGGGAACAATCAGCCCCAGCATTTT. Its translation is CASSLAGGNNQPQHF. The whole variable domain, remainder taken from reference TRBV7-9 and TRBJ1-5, is DTGVSQNPRHKITKRGQNVTFRCDPISEHNRLYWYRQTLGQGPEFLTYFQNEAQLEKSRLLSDRFSAERPKGSFSTLEIQRTEQGDSAMYLCASSLAGGNNQPQHFGDGTRLSIL.

The chain carries TRBV7-2 and TRBJ2-5, with D possibly being TRBD1 (5 bases). The V and J ends lost 1 base and 5 bases respectively, with 14 bases between them. This CDR3 has 15 residues. In germline, CDR1 is SGHTA, CDR2 FQGNSA. The CDR3 coding sequence is TGTGCCAGCAGCTTAGGGCCAGGGCTGGGTGAGACCCAGTACTTC. Translation gives CASSLGPGLGETQYF.

V usage is TRBV7-6 and J usage is TRBJ1-1, with 9 bases fitting TRBD1. Germline lookup yields CDR1 SGHVS and CDR2 FNYEAQ. This CDR3 has 16 amino acids. Trimming cost V 3 bases and J 3 bases; bases outside gene matches: 8. The CDR3 sequence: CASSLEINRGHTEAFF. The CDR3 DNA is TGTGCCAGCAGCTTGGAGATTAACAGGGGGCACACTGAAGCTTTCTTT.

The chain combines TRBV18 with TRBJ2-1; 8 positions match TRBD2. Germline loops: CDR1 KGHSH, CDR2 LQKENI. CDR3 length: 17 amino acids. The V and J ends lost 6 bases and 0 bases, in that order; junction bases with no gene match: 10. CDR3 sequence (DNA): TGTGCCAGCTCGCGATCACTAGCGGAAGGCTCCTACAATGAGCAGTTCTTC. It specifies CASSRSLAEGSYNEQFF.

The chain uses TRBV29-1 and TRBJ1-3, with 11 bases identical to TRBD1. This CDR3 is 17 amino acids long. The germline V gene encodes CDR1 SQVTM and CDR2 ANQGSEA. Trimming took 5 bases from V and 4 from J; bases not matched to a gene: 13. CDR3 residues: CSVNSLWDRGLGNTIYF. In DNA form, the CDR3 reads TGCAGCGTTAACTCTCTTTGGGACAGGGGGTTAGGAAACACCATATATTTT. The entire variable domain, with the rest obtained from reference TRBV29-1 and TRBJ1-3, is as follows: SAVISQKPSRDICQRGTSLTIQCQVDSQVTMMFWYRQQPGQSLTLIATANQGSEATYESGFVIDKFPISRPNLTFSTLTVSNMSPEDSSIYLCSVNSLWDRGLGNTIYFGEGSWLTVV.